The rows below give T cell receptor beta chains drawn from one sample of a study of blood T cell repertoires in COVID-19. Method: immunoSEQ multiplex PCR; TCRdb's copy keeps in-frame clones and lacks some. Of 120,000 to 150,000 clones listed, less than 80% are singletons. Material for sequencing was peripheral blood. The source of these receptors is a man aged 55 to 70 with acute or convalescent COVID-19. CDR3s include the opening cysteine and the closing phenylalanine or tryptophan. A D gene is named only where the DNA matches it firmly. Clone size is not always given. Where it is, it says once, few, many or a class for expanded clones.

V gene	J gene	D gene	clone size	CDR3 DNA	CDR3 protein
TRBV2	TRBJ1-2	TRBD1	.	TGTGCCAGCGGCCGACAGGGGTACTATGGCTACACCTTC	CASGRQGYYGYTF
TRBV7-2	TRBJ1-4	.	.	TGTGCCAGCAGTTTCCCTTCCCTGAAACTGTTTTTT	CASSFPSLKLFF
TRBV2	TRBJ2-2	TRBD1	.	TGTGCCAGCAGTAGGACAGGGATGAACACCGGGGAGCTGTTTTTT	CASSRTGMNTGELFF
TRBV19	TRBJ1-2	.	.	TGTGCCAGTAGTAAGGGGACTGCATATGGCTACACCTTC	CASSKGTAYGYTF
TRBV6-5	TRBJ1-4	.	.	TGTGCCAGCAGCGGACAGATGGGGGAAAAACTGTTTTTT	CASSGQMGEKLFF
TRBV5-1	TRBJ1-6	.	.	TGCGCCAGCAGCTTGTTACAATCAAATTCACCCCTCCACTTT	CASSLLQSNSPLHF
TRBV28	TRBJ2-3	TRBD1	.	TGTGCCAGCAGGAGACAGGGGGCTAGCACAGATACGCAGTATTTT	CASRRQGASTDTQYF
TRBV18	TRBJ1-1	.	once	TGTGCCAGCTCACCACCGGGGCGGACCAAAGCTTTCTTT	CASSPPGRTKAFF
TRBV7-9	TRBJ2-1	TRBD2	.	TGTGCCAGCAGCCGCCTTAGCGGGAGCGGAAATGAGCAGTTCTTC	CASSRLSGSGNEQFF
TRBV9	TRBJ2-3	TRBD2	.	TGTGCCAGCAGCGTTAGCGGGGTACCCACAGATACGCAGTATTTT	CASSVSGVPTDTQYF